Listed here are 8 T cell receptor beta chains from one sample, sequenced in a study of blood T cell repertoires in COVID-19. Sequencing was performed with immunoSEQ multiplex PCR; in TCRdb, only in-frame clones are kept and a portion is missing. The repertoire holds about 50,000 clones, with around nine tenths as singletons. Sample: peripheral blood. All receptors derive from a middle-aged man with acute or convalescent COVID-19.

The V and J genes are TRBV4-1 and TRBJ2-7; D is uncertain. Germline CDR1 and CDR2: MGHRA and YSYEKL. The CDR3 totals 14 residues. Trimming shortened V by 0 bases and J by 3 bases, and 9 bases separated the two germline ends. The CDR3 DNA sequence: TGCGCCAGCAGCCAAGACCCCGGGTACTACGAGCAGTACTTC. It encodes CASSQDPGYYEQYF.

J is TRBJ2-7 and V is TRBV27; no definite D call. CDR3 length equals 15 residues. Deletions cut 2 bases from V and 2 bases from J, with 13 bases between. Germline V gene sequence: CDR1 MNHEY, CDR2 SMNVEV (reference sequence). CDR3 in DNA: TGTGCCAGCAGTTTAGGAACAGTTGGCACCTACGAGCAGTACTTC. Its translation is CASSLGTVGTYEQYF.

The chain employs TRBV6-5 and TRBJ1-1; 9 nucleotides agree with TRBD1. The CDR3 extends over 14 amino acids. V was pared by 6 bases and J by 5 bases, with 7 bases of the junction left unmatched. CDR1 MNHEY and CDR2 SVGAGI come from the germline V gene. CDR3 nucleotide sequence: TGTGCCAGCAGAGAGACAGGGGGGTGGACTGAAGCTTTCTTT. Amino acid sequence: CASRETGGWTEAFF.

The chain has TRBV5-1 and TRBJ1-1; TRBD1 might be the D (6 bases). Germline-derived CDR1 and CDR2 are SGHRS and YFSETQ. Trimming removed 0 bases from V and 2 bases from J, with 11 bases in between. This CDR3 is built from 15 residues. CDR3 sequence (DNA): TGCGCCAGCAGCTTGGGAGACAGGTTTAACACTGAAGCTTTCTTT. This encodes CASSLGDRFNTEAFF.

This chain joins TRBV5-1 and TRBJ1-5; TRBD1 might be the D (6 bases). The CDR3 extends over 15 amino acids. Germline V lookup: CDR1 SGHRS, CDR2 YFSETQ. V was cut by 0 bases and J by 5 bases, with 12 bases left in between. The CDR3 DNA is TGCGCCAGCAGCTTGGGGGCGGGGGCCGATCAGCCCCAGCATTTT. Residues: CASSLGAGADQPQHF.

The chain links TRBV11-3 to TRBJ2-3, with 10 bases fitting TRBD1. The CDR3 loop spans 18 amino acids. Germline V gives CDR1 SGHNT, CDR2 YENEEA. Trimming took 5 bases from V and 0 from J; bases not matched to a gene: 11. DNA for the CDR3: TGTGCCAGCAGCCCCGGGACAGGGGTCCGGGTTAGCACAGATACGCAGTATTTT. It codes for CASSPGTGVRVSTDTQYF.

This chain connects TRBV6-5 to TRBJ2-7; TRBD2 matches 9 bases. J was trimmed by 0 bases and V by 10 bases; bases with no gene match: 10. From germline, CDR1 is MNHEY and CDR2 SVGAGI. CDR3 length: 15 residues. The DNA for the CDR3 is TGTGCCACCAATAGCGGGGGATCTCCCTCCTACGAGCAGTACTTC. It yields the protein CATNSGGSPSYEQYF.

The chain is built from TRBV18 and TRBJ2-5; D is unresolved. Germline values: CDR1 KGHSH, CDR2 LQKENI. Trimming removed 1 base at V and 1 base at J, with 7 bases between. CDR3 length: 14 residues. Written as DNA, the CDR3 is TGTGCCAGCTCACCACGGAACAGCCAAGAGACCCAGTACTTC. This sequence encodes CASSPRNSQETQYF.